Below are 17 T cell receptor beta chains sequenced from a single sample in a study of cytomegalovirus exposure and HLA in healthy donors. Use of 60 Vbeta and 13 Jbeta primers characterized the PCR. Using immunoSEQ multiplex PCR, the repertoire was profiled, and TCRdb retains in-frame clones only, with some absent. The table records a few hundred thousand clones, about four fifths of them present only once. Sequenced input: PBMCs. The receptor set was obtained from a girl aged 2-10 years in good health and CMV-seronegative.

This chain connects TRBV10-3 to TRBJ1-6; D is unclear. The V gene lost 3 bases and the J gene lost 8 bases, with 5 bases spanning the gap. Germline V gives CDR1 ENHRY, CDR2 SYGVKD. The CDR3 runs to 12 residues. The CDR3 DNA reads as TGTGCCATCAGTGATGACTATTCACCCCTCCACTTT. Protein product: CAISDDYSPLHF.

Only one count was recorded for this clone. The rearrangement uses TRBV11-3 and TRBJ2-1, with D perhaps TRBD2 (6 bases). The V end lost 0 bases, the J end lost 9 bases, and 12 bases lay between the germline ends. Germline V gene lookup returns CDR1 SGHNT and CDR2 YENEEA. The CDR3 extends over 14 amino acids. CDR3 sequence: CASSLDLVGGEQFF. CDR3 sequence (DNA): TGTGCCAGCAGCTTAGATTTGGTGGGGGGTGAGCAGTTCTTC.

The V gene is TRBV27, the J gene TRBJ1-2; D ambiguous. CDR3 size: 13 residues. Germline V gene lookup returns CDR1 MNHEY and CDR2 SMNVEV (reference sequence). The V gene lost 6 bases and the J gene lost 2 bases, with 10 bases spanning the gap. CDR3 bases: TGTGCCAGCAGCCTGTCCAGAAACTATGGCTACACCTTC. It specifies CASSLSRNYGYTF.

The CDR3 DNA is TGTGCCAGCAGTTTCGTCGGGGTAACTAATGAAAAACTGTTTTTT. Translated, it gives CASSFVGVTNEKLFF. This rearrangement joins TRBV27 to TRBJ1-4; D remains unclear. Germline V lookup: CDR1 MNHEY, CDR2 SMNVEV (reference sequence). V lost 3 bases and J 1 base, leaving 9 bases between the germline ends. This CDR3 has 15 amino acids.

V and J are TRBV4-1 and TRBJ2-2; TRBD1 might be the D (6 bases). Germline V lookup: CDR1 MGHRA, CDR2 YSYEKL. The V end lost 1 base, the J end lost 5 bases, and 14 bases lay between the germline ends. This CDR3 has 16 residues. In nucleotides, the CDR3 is TGCGCCAGCAGCCAAGGTCAATACAGGGATACCGGGGAGCTGTTTTTT. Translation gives CASSQGQYRDTGELFF.

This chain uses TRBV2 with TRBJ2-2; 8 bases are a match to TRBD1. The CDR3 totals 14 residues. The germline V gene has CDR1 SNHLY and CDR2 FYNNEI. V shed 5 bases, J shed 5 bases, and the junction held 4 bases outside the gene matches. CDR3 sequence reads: CASSFGQGTGELFF. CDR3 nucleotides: TGTGCCAGCAGTTTCGGACAGGGAACCGGGGAGCTGTTTTTT.

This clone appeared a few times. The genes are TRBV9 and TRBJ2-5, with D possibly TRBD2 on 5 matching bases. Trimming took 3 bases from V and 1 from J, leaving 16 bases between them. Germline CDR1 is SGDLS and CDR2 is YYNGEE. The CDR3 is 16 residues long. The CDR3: CASSESGNAIQETQYF. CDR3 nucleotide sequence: TGTGCCAGCAGCGAGTCGGGAAACGCTATCCAAGAGACCCAGTACTTC.

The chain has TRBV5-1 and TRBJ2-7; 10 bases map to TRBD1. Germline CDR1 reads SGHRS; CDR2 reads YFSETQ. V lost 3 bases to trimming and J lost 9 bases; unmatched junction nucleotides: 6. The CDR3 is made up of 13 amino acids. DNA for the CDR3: TGCGCCAGCAGCTACGGACAGGGGGAAGGGCAGTACTTC. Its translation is CASSYGQGEGQYF. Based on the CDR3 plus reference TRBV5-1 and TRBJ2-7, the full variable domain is KAGVTQTPRYLIKTRGQQVTLSCSPISGHRSVSWYQQTPGQGLQFLFEYFSETQRNKGNFPGRFSGRQFSNSRSEMNVSTLELGDSALYLCASSYGQGEGQYFGPGTRLTVT.

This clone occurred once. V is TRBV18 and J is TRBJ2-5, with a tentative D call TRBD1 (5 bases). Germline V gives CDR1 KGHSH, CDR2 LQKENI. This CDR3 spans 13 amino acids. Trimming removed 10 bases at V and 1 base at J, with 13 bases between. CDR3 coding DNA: TGTGCCACCACCAAAGGGGTCCAAGAGACCCAGTACTTC. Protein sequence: CATTKGVQETQYF.

CDR3 loop: CASRAPGGTGELFF. As DNA, the CDR3 is TGCGCCAGCAGAGCCCCAGGGGGTACCGGGGAGCTGTTTTTT. The chain uses TRBV4-1 and TRBJ2-2; TRBD1 agrees at 7 bases. Germline V gene lookup returns CDR1 MGHRA and CDR2 YSYEKL. The CDR3 totals 14 residues. Trimming took 6 bases from V and 5 from J; bases not matched to a gene: 6.

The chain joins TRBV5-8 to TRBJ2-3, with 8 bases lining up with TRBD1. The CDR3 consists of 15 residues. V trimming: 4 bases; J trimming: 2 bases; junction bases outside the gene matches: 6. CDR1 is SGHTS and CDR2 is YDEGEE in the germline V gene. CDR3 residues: CASSLQGGDTDTQYF. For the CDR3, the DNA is TGTGCCAGCAGCCTACAGGGGGGCGACACAGATACGCAGTATTTT.

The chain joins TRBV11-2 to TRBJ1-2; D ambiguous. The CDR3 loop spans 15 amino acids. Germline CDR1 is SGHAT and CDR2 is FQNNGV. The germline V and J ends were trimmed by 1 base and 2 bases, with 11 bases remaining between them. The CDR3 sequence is CASSLASLGNYGYTF. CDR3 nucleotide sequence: TGTGCCAGCAGCTTAGCGTCTTTGGGCAACTATGGCTACACCTTC.

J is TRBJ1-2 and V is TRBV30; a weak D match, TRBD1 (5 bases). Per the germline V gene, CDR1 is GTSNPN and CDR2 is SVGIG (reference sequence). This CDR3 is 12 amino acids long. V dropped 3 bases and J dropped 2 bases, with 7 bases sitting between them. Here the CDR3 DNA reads TGTGCCTGGAGCGGGGGAAACTATGGCTACACCTTC. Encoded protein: CAWSGGNYGYTF.

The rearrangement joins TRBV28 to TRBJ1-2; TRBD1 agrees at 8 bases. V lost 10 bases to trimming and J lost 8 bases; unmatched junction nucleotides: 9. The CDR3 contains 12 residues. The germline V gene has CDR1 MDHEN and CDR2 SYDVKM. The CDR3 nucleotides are TGTGCCACCAGGACAGGGTCGGCCGGCTACACCTTC. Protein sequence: CATRTGSAGYTF.

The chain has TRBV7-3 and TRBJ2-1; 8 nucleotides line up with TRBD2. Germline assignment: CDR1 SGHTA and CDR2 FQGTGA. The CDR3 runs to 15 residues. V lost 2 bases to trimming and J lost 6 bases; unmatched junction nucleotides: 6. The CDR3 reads CASSLVGLAFNEQFF. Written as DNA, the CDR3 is TGTGCCAGCAGCTTAGTTGGACTAGCCTTCAATGAGCAGTTCTTC.

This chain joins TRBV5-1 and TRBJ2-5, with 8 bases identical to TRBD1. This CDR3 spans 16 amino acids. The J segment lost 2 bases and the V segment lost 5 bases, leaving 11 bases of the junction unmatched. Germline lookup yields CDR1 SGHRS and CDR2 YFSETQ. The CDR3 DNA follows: TGCGCCAGCAGGAGGGGGACAGGCGGTTTTCAAGAGACCCAGTACTTC. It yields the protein CASRRGTGGFQETQYF.

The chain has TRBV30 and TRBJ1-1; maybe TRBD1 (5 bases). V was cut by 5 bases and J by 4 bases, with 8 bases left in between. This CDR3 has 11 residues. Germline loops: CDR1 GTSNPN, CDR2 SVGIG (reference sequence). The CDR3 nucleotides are TGTGCCTGGGAAAGGGGCACTGAAGCTTTCTTT. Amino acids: CAWERGTEAFF.